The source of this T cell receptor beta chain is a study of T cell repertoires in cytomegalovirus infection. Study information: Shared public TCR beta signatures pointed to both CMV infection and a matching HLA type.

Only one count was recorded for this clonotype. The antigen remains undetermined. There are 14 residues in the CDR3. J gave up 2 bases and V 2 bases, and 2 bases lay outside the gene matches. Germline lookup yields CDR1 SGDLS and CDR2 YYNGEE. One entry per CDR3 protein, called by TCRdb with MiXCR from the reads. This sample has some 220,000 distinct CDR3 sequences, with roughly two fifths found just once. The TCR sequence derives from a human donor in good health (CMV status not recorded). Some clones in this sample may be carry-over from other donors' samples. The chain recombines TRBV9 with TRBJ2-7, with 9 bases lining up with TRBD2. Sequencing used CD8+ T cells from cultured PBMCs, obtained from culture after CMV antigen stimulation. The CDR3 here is CASSVAGGPYEQYF. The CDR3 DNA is TGTGCCAGCAGCGTGGCGGGAGGGCCCTACGAGCAGTACTTC.